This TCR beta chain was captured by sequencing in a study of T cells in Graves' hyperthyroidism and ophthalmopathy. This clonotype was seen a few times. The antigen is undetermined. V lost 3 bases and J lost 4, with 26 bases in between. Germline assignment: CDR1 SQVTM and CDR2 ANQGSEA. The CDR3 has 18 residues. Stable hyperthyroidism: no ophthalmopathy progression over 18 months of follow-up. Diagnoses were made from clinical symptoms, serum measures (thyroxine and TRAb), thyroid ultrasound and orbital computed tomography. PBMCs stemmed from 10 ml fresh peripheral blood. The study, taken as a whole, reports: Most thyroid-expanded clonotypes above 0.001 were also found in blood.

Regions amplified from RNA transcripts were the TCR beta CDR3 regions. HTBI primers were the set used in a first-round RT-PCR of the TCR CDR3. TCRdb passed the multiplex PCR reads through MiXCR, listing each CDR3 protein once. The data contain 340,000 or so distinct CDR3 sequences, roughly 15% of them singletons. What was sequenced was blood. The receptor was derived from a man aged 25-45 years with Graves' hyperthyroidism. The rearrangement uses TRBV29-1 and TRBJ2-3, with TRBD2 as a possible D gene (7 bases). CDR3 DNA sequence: TGCAGCGTTGAGGGGGGGGCAGTCGGGGCGCCCTGGGCAGATACGCAGTATTTT. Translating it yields CSVEGGAVGAPWADTQYF.